Listed here are 8 T cell receptor beta chains from one sample, sequenced in a study of shared clonotypes between healthy human individuals. The repertoire was sequenced with immunoSEQ multiplex PCR; TCRdb's copy has only in-frame clones and lacks some. In the table there are more than 200,000 clones, 65% of which are singletons. The specimen was memory CD4+ T cells sorted from blood. The subset is: CD45RA-negative fraction. The receptor set was obtained from a man aged 25-40 years in good health.

Regarding this clone: Other DNA sequences within the sample encode an identical CDR3. This chain joins TRBV7-9 and TRBJ2-3; D gene unclear. Germline lookup yields CDR1 SEHNR and CDR2 FQNEAQ (reference sequence). The CDR3 covers 13 residues. Trimming cost V 4 bases and J 4 bases, with 9 bases left between them. The CDR3 region is CASSSRGPDTQYF. The CDR3 DNA reads as TGTGCCAGCAGCTCCCGTGGGCCAGATACGCAGTATTTT.

The genes are TRBV5-1 and TRBJ1-1; D possibly corresponds to TRBD1 (5 bases). V was clipped by 0 bases and J by 3 bases, with 9 bases between them. From germline, CDR1 is SGHRS and CDR2 YFSETQ. This CDR3 has 14 residues. The CDR3 bases are TGCGCCAGCAGCTTGGCGTGGGACGACACTGAAGCTTTCTTT. This codes for CASSLAWDDTEAFF.

This chain connects TRBV2 to TRBJ2-7; 8 nucleotides match TRBD2. The V and J ends lost 3 bases and 2 bases, in that order; junction bases with no gene match: 12. CDR1 and CDR2 (germline): SNHLY, FYNNEI. The CDR3 is 17 amino acids. As DNA, the CDR3 is TGTGCCAGCAGTGAGTGGGGACCGACTAGCGACACCTACGAGCAGTACTTC. Translating gives CASSEWGPTSDTYEQYF.

This chain joins TRBV29-1 and TRBJ2-5; 11 bases agree with TRBD2. J was trimmed by 9 bases and V by 3 bases; bases with no gene match: 6. This CDR3 is built from 13 residues. The V gene's germline CDR1 is SQVTM and CDR2 ANQGSEA. The CDR3 nucleotides are TGCAGCGTTGAGCCACTAGCGGGAGTGGCCCAGTACTTC. Amino acid sequence: CSVEPLAGVAQYF.

This clone occurred a few times. The rearrangement uses TRBV6-1 and TRBJ2-1; 11 bases are shared with TRBD1. The J segment lost 7 bases and the V segment lost 6 bases, leaving 5 bases of the junction unmatched. The CDR3 length is 14 residues. CDR1 MNHNS and CDR2 SASEGT come from the germline V gene. Here the CDR3 reads CASSRDRGRNEQFF. The CDR3 bases are TGTGCCAGCAGCCGGGACAGGGGGAGGAATGAGCAGTTCTTC.

This rearrangement joins TRBV12-5 to TRBJ1-2, with D possibly matching TRBD1 (5 bases). Germline V gene lookup returns CDR1 LGHNT and CDR2 FRNRAP. The V end was cut by 0 bases, the J end by 3 bases, with 11 bases between. The CDR3 contains 15 residues. The CDR3: CASGLVVGEYYGYTF. CDR3 DNA sequence: TGTGCTAGTGGTTTGGTGGTGGGGGAGTACTATGGCTACACCTTC. Full variable domain (outside the CDR3, taken from reference TRBV12-5 and TRBJ1-2): DARVTQTPRHKVTEMGQEVTMRCQPILGHNTVFWYRQTMMQGLELLAYFRNRAPLDDSGMPKDRFSAEMPDATLATLKIQPSEPRDSAVYFCASGLVVGEYYGYTFGSGTRLTVV.

The chain employs TRBV29-1 and TRBJ2-3; D is perhaps TRBD1 (6 bases). CDR3 length: 17 residues. The ends were cut back, 4 bases at V and 1 base at J, with 21 bases in the middle. Per the germline V gene, CDR1 is SQVTM and CDR2 is ANQGSEA. The CDR3 loop is CSVADVGRRGGTDTQYF. The CDR3 DNA is TGCAGCGTTGCAGACGTGGGGCGCAGGGGCGGCACAGATACGCAGTATTTT.

The genes are TRBV6-5 and TRBJ1-1, with D perhaps matching TRBD1 (6 bases). Germline V lookup: CDR1 MNHEY, CDR2 SVGAGI. The CDR3 runs to 12 residues. V lost 2 bases to trimming and J lost 11 bases, with 12 bases between them. The CDR3: CASSYRGSEAFF. CDR3 sequence (DNA): TGTGCCAGCAGTTACAGGGGGAGTGAGGCTTTCTTT.